The 15 T cell receptor beta chains reported below all come from one sample, sequenced in a study of PD-1 blockade in classical Hodgkin lymphoma. Method: immunoSEQ multiplex PCR; TCRdb's copy keeps in-frame clones and lacks some. Found here are 30,000 to 50,000 clones, around four fifths of them singletons; the top ten hold roughly 9.2%. Time point: cycle 4 day 1 (C4D1), after six to seven weeks of nivolumab. Every patient was affected by relapse after autologous stem cell transplantation, while exposure to brentuximab vedotin was not uniform. Sequenced material: peripheral blood mononuclear cells (PBMCs), taken before the fourth cycle of nivolumab. All receptors come from a human donor with classical Hodgkin lymphoma.

This chain uses TRBV7-3 with TRBJ1-1; the D gene is possibly TRBD1 (6 bases). The V and J ends lost 2 bases and 3 bases respectively, with 10 bases between them. CDR1 and CDR2 (germline): SGHTA, FQGTGA. The CDR3 runs 14 residues. CDR3 residues: CASSLGGPDTEAFF. The CDR3, as DNA: TGTGCCAGCAGCTTAGGGGGCCCCGACACTGAAGCTTTCTTT. Looking up the rest from reference TRBV7-3 and TRBJ1-1 gives the full variable domain: GAGVSQTPSNKVTEKGKYVELRCDPISGHTALYWYRQSLGQGPEFLIYFQGTGAADDSGLPNDRFFAVRPEGSVSTLKIQRTERGDSAVYLCASSLGGPDTEAFFGQGTRLTVV.

The chain is built from TRBV4-2 and TRBJ2-2, with a weak D call TRBD1 (6 bases). CDR3 length: 17 residues. Between the trimmed V and J ends, which lost 4 bases and 6 bases, there was a span of 21 bases. Germline values: CDR1 LGHNA, CDR2 YNFKEQ. CDR3 in DNA: TGTGCCAGCAGCCCAGCAAACCGGGACACGCGGCCCGGGGAGCTGTTTTTT. Translation gives CASSPANRDTRPGELFF.

In this sample, this clone turned up a few times. The chain is built from TRBV30 and TRBJ1-1; D gene uncertain. CDR3 length: 14 residues. CDR1 GTSNPN and CDR2 SVGIG come from the germline V gene (reference sequence). CDR3 residues: CAWPKDPGDTEAFF. The CDR3 DNA reads as TGTGCTTGGCCGAAGGACCCCGGAGACACTGAAGCTTTCTTT.

V and J are TRBV2 and TRBJ2-7; D perhaps matches TRBD1 (5 bases). Trimming stripped 7 bases from V and 3 bases from J, with 10 bases between. The length of the CDR3 is 12 residues. Germline V gives CDR1 SNHLY, CDR2 FYNNEI. Here the CDR3 DNA reads TGTGCCAGCAAACAGGACAACTACGAGCAGTACTTC. Residues: CASKQDNYEQYF.

The chain recombines TRBV14 with TRBJ1-1; D is undetermined. This CDR3 spans 15 amino acids. Trimming shortened V by 4 bases and J by 0 bases, and 12 bases separated the two germline ends. CDR1 and CDR2 (germline): SGHDN, FVKESK. The CDR3 sequence: CASSPSRGMNTEAFF. CDR3 coding DNA: TGTGCCAGCAGCCCGTCCCGAGGTATGAACACTGAAGCTTTCTTT.

This chain links TRBV7-8 with TRBJ2-2; D gene unclear. CDR3 length: 16 residues. Germline CDR1 and CDR2: SGHVS and FQNEAQ. Deletions cut 4 bases from V and 6 bases from J, with 18 bases between. In DNA, the CDR3 is TGTGCCAGCAGCTCCCGAGTAGGGCCCAAAGCCGGGGAGCTGTTTTTT. Its translation: CASSSRVGPKAGELFF.

The genes are TRBV7-9 and TRBJ1-2, with D tentatively TRBD1 (5 bases). The CDR3 has 14 amino acids. Trimming took off 5 bases at V and 8 bases at J, with 18 bases between the two ends. The germline V gene has CDR1 SEHNR and CDR2 FQNEAQ (reference sequence). CDR3 sequence (DNA): TGTGCCAGCAGCCCGTCGGGGGTCTTCGAGGGCTACACCTTC. Translated: CASSPSGVFEGYTF. Full variable domain (missing parts from reference TRBV7-9 and TRBJ1-2): DTGVSQNPRHKITKRGQNVTFRCDPISEHNRLYWYRQTLGQGPEFLTYFQNEAQLEKSRLLSDRFSAERPKGSFSTLEIQRTEQGDSAMYLCASSPSGVFEGYTFGSGTRLTVV.

The chain combines TRBV27 with TRBJ2-3, with D hard to call. Deletions cut 2 bases from V and 1 base from J, with 13 bases between. From germline, CDR1 is MNHEY and CDR2 SMNVEV (reference sequence). The CDR3 runs to 16 residues. The DNA for the CDR3 is TGTGCCAGCAGTTTAAGTTCGGCAACACGCACAGATACGCAGTATTTT. This gives the protein CASSLSSATRTDTQYF.

V gene TRBV30 combines with J gene TRBJ1-1; D possibly corresponds to TRBD1 (6 bases). In germline, CDR1 is GTSNPN, CDR2 SVGIG (reference sequence). This CDR3 contains 14 residues. The V end was cut by 4 bases, the J end by 5 bases, with 17 bases between. CDR3 residues: CAWNPAGAFTEAFF. The CDR3, as DNA: TGTGCCTGGAACCCCGCGGGGGCATTTACTGAAGCTTTCTTT.

This clone has just a few counts. The V call is TRBV7-2, the J call TRBJ2-7, with D tentatively TRBD2 (6 bases). The CDR3 length is 14 residues. Germline V CDR1 and CDR2: SGHTA, FQGNSA. Trimming left V 7 bases short and J 0 bases short, with 13 bases between. The CDR3 DNA sequence: TGTGCCAGCAACCCCGCGGGGAGCTCCTACGAGCAGTACTTC. Translation gives CASNPAGSSYEQYF.

The chain is built from TRBV5-4 and TRBJ2-1, with 7 bases lining up with TRBD2. The CDR3 has 15 amino acids. Trimming took 2 bases from V and 2 from J; bases not matched to a gene: 4. Germline V lookup: CDR1 SGHNT, CDR2 YYREEE (reference sequence). CDR3 nucleotide sequence: TGTGCCAGCAGCTTAGGGCTAGCGGCCTACAATGAGCAGTTCTTC. Encoded protein: CASSLGLAAYNEQFF.

V usage is TRBV29-1 and J usage is TRBJ2-5; 9 nucleotides line up with TRBD1. Germline V gene data show CDR1 as SQVTM and CDR2 as ANQGSEA. The CDR3 runs to 15 residues. With V trimmed by 1 base and J by 3 bases, 6 bases remained unmatched. CDR3 DNA sequence: TGCAGCGTTGAAGGAGGGACAGGGAGGGAAGAGACCCAGTACTTC. As protein: CSVEGGTGREETQYF.

The gene calls are TRBV27 and TRBJ2-2, with TRBD2 matching over 11 bases. Germline lookup yields CDR1 MNHEY and CDR2 SMNVEV (reference sequence). Trimming cost V 9 bases and J 4 bases; bases outside gene matches: 10. The CDR3 has 16 residues. CDR3 sequence (DNA): TGTGCCAGTCACTCTAGCGGGGGGATCGGCACCGGGGAGCTGTTTTTT. This sequence encodes CASHSSGGIGTGELFF.

The V and J genes are TRBV7-8 and TRBJ2-1, with 11 bases identical to TRBD2. The CDR3 sequence is 14 residues long. CDR1 SGHVS and CDR2 FQNEAQ come from the germline V gene. V gave up 5 bases and J gave up 5 bases; unmatched junction bases: 2. The CDR3 sequence is CASSRLAGNNEQFF. For the CDR3, the DNA is TGTGCCAGCAGCCGACTAGCGGGGAACAATGAGCAGTTCTTC.

Only one count was recorded for this clone. A junction boundary mismatches the germline segment, possibly from a read error. The rearrangement links TRBV5-4 to TRBJ1-1; 8 bases agree with TRBD1. The CDR3 covers 15 residues. Germline V gene lookup returns CDR1 SGHNT and CDR2 YYREEE (reference sequence). In nucleotides, the CDR3 is TGCGCCAGCAGCCCTACCACAGGGGGAGGCACTGAAGCTTTCTTT. Translated: CASSPTTGGGTEAFF.